This entry lists 14 T cell receptor beta chains sequenced from one sample in a study of immune evolution from preneoplasia to lung adenocarcinoma. Generated by immunoSEQ multiplex PCR, the TCRdb table keeps only in-frame clones and is missing some. The sample includes 12,000 to 15,000 clones, 65% to 90% seen only once; the top ten take less than 3%. Sequencing used FFPE lung adenocarcinoma in situ tissue. The receptors shown here come from an older donor with lung adenocarcinoma.

This chain joins TRBV7-9 and TRBJ2-5, with a tentative D call TRBD2 (5 bases). CDR1 and CDR2 (germline): SEHNR, FQNEAQ (reference sequence). The V and J ends lost 5 bases and 4 bases respectively, with 17 bases between them. The CDR3 consists of 15 residues. The DNA for the CDR3 is TGTGCCAGCAGCCACGCCGGGGAATTGCGAGAGACCCAGTACTTC. Its translation is CASSHAGELRETQYF. Supplemented by reference TRBV7-9 and TRBJ2-5, the full variable domain reads DTGVSQNPRHKITKRGQNVTFRCDPISEHNRLYWYRQTLGQGPEFLTYFQNEAQLEKSRLLSDRFSAERPKGSFSTLEIQRTEQGDSAMYLCASSHAGELRETQYFGPGTRLLVL.

The V and J genes are TRBV28 and TRBJ2-7; TRBD2 matches at 12 bases. The CDR3 is 19 residues long. V shed 2 bases and J 3 bases; nucleotides not matched to a gene: 14. In germline, CDR1 is MDHEN, CDR2 SYDVKM. CDR3 DNA: TGTGCCAGCAGTTTAGTCCGGGGCATTGGACTAGCGGGAATCTACGAGCAGTACTTC. This encodes CASSLVRGIGLAGIYEQYF.

V and J are TRBV9 and TRBJ2-1; 11 bases line up with TRBD2. Germline V lookup: CDR1 SGDLS, CDR2 YYNGEE. This CDR3 is 19 amino acids long. V trimming: 4 bases; J trimming: 5 bases; junction bases outside the gene matches: 17. CDR3 coding DNA: TGTGCCAGCAGCCCCCGCCCAGGGAGGGGACTAGCGGCCGACAATGAGCAGTTCTTC. Translating it yields CASSPRPGRGLAADNEQFF.

The chain carries TRBV11-2 and TRBJ2-7; 8 nucleotides match TRBD1. J was trimmed by 6 bases and V by 6 bases; bases with no gene match: 7. This CDR3 spans 13 amino acids. The germline gives CDR1 SGHAT, CDR2 FQNNGV. CDR3 bases: TGTGCCAGCAGTAGACAGGGGTCCGGCGAGCAGTACTTC. It is translated as CASSRQGSGEQYF.

This clone was counted a single time. This chain's CDR3 is CASSLVGATEAFF. Here the CDR3 DNA reads TGCGCCAGCAGCTTGGTAGGGGCCACTGAAGCTTTCTTT. J is TRBJ1-1 and V is TRBV5-1; possible D gene TRBD1, 5 bases. Trimming stripped 0 bases from V and 4 bases from J, with 7 bases between. Germline CDR1 reads SGHRS; CDR2 reads YFSETQ. The CDR3 consists of 13 residues.

The chain uses TRBV27 and TRBJ1-4; no definite D call. The CDR3 consists of 15 residues. V gave up 6 bases and J gave up 10 bases, with 21 bases separating them. The V gene's germline CDR1 is MNHEY and CDR2 SMNVEV (reference sequence). The CDR3 loop is CASSTPREAEGKLFF. CDR3 nucleotides: TGTGCCAGCAGCACACCCCGGGAAGCTGAGGGAAAACTGTTTTTT.

This clone was observed a few times. The rearrangement links TRBV29-1 to TRBJ2-3, with no clear D. Germline V gives CDR1 SQVTM, CDR2 ANQGSEA. The CDR3 sequence is 11 residues long. With 3 bases removed from V and 4 bases from J, the gap between germline ends came to 5 bases. The CDR3 coding sequence is TGCAGCGTTGATGTCGCAGATACGCAGTATTTT. Its translation: CSVDVADTQYF.

The V and J genes are TRBV6-1 and TRBJ2-7; D ambiguous. Trimming removed 2 bases at V and 0 bases at J, with 14 bases between. The CDR3 covers 16 residues. Germline loops: CDR1 MNHNS, CDR2 SASEGT. The CDR3 nucleotides read TGTGCCAGCAGTGAAAGCTTGGGCCTTCTCTCCTACGAGCAGTACTTC. Translation gives CASSESLGLLSYEQYF.

The genes are TRBV7-8 and TRBJ1-5, with 9 bases fitting TRBD1. CDR3 length: 17 amino acids. Germline lookup yields CDR1 SGHVS and CDR2 FQNEAQ. The V segment lost 2 bases and the J segment 3 bases; nucleotides outside the gene matches: 8. CDR3 nucleotides: TGTGCCAGCAGCTTACGAAGGGGGGACAGGGACAATCAGCCCCAGCATTTT. Encoded protein: CASSLRRGDRDNQPQHF.

This rearrangement joins TRBV6-4 to TRBJ2-1; the match to TRBD2 covers 10 bases. CDR3 length equals 19 residues. Per the germline V gene, CDR1 is MRHNA and CDR2 is SNTAGT. Trimming at V came to 7 bases and at J to 7 bases, leaving 22 bases not matched to a gene. The CDR3 reads CASTPQKGAGGPGGNEQFF. The CDR3 DNA reads TGTGCCAGCACCCCTCAAAAAGGAGCGGGAGGGCCGGGGGGGAATGAGCAGTTCTTC.

V is TRBV2 and J is TRBJ2-7; weak D call: TRBD1 (6 bases). The CDR3 is made up of 13 amino acids. Trimming took 6 bases from V and 4 from J, leaving 13 bases between them. The germline CDR1 and CDR2 sequences are SNHLY and FYNNEI. The CDR3 DNA reads as TGTGCCAGCAGATTGACAGGTGCTTACGAGCAGTACTTC. It is translated as CASRLTGAYEQYF. Combining the CDR3 with reference TRBV2 and TRBJ2-7 gives the whole variable domain EPEVTQTPSHQVTQMGQEVILRCVPISNHLYFYWYRQILGQKVEFLVSFYNNEISEKSEIFDDQFSVERPDGSNFTLKIRSTKLEDSAMYFCASRLTGAYEQYFGPGTRLTVT.

V gene TRBV27 combines with J gene TRBJ2-1; possibly TRBD1 for D (6 bases). The germline V gene encodes CDR1 MNHEY and CDR2 SMNVEV (reference sequence). The CDR3 loop spans 14 amino acids. V lost 3 bases and J lost 7, with 13 bases in between. CDR3 sequence reads: CASSFFQGRNEQFF. The CDR3 nucleotides are TGTGCCAGCAGTTTTTTTCAGGGGAGAAATGAGCAGTTCTTC.

J is TRBJ1-4 and V is TRBV28; perhaps TRBD1 as D (6 bases). There are 15 residues in the CDR3. CDR1 and CDR2 (germline): MDHEN, SYDVKM. V lost 5 bases to trimming and J lost 8 bases, with 18 bases between them. The CDR3 nucleotides read TGTGCCAGCAGTACACCAGGGGATTTAGTCGAAAAACTGTTTTTT. It translates to CASSTPGDLVEKLFF.

This chain uses TRBV28 with TRBJ1-2, with TRBD1 as a possible D gene (6 bases). V lost 3 bases and J 11 bases, leaving 22 bases between the germline ends. Germline-derived CDR1 and CDR2 are MDHEN and SYDVKM. There are 15 residues in the CDR3. The CDR3 spells CASSLGLRQATPYTF. Here the CDR3 DNA reads TGTGCCAGCAGTTTGGGGTTGAGACAGGCTACTCCTTACACCTTC.